One and the same sample provided the 23 T cell receptor beta chains below, sequenced in a study of patients and donors after allogeneic stem cell transplantation. One entry per CDR3 protein results from TCRdb running MiXCR on the RT-PCR reads. The sample has about 160,000 distinct CDR3 sequences, roughly 35% seen once. Sequencing used blood, either unsorted or a sorted T cell fraction (not recorded which). The receptors were gathered from a human donor who was either an allogeneic HSCT recipient or a stem cell or donor lymphocyte infusion donor (not recorded which). It is not recorded whose cells these are; they may come from a transplant donor.

The chain joins TRBV5-1 to TRBJ2-1; 15 bases line up with TRBD2. The CDR3 is made up of 18 amino acids. Germline V gene data show CDR1 as SGHRS and CDR2 as YFSETQ. J was trimmed by 5 bases and V by 2 bases; bases with no gene match: 8. This CDR3 is CASSFRGLAGGLNNEQFF. For the CDR3, the DNA is TGCGCCAGCAGCTTCCGCGGACTAGCGGGGGGGCTTAACAATGAGCAGTTCTTC.

V and J are TRBV11-2 and TRBJ1-2, with D possibly TRBD1 on 6 matching bases. Germline V CDR1 and CDR2: SGHAT, FQNNGV. The V and J ends lost 5 bases and 4 bases respectively, with 20 bases between them. The CDR3 is made up of 16 amino acids. CDR3: CASSRQTGLWRYGYTF. In nucleotides, the CDR3 is TGTGCCAGCAGCAGACAGACAGGTCTATGGCGCTATGGCTACACCTTC.

This sequence joins TRBV20-1 and TRBJ2-3; D is unclear. This CDR3 is built from 13 residues. In germline, CDR1 is DFQATT, CDR2 SNEGSKA (reference sequence). V shed 0 bases and J shed 4 bases, with 8 bases lying between them. In DNA, the CDR3 is TGCAGTGCTAGAGATGGACCCCCAGATACGCAGTATTTT. It translates to CSARDGPPDTQYF.

This clonotype has just a few counts. The chain carries TRBV28 and TRBJ2-1; TRBD1 matches at 7 bases. CDR1 and CDR2 from the germline V gene are MDHEN and SYDVKM. There are 14 residues in the CDR3. Trimming took 3 bases from V and 5 from J; bases not matched to a gene: 4. In DNA, the CDR3 is TGTGCCAGCAGTTTCGGGACAGTCCACAATGAGCAGTTCTTC. Its translation is CASSFGTVHNEQFF.

The chain is built from TRBV5-5 and TRBJ2-3, with D tentatively TRBD1 or TRBD2 (5 bases each). The V end was cut by 3 bases, the J end by 2 bases, with 16 bases between. Germline V CDR1 and CDR2: SGHKS, YYEKEE (reference sequence). The CDR3 extends over 16 amino acids. The CDR3 region has the DNA TGTGCCAGCAGCTCCCCGGCAGGGACGGACACAGATACGCAGTATTTT. Translation gives CASSSPAGTDTDTQYF.

This clonotype was found a few times. The CDR3, as DNA: TGCGCCAGCAGGTTCAAGGGGACGATCTATGGCTACACCTTC. The encoded protein is CASRFKGTIYGYTF. The V and J genes are TRBV5-1 and TRBJ1-2; perhaps TRBD1 as D (5 bases). Germline CDR1 reads SGHRS; CDR2 reads YFSETQ. Between the trimmed V and J ends, which lost 5 bases and 4 bases, there was a span of 15 bases. The CDR3 extends over 14 amino acids.

This clonotype was seen more than once but under ten times. The chain joins TRBV12-3 or TRBV12-4 to TRBJ1-4; 9 nucleotides line up with TRBD1. V was pared by 7 bases and J by 10 bases, with 10 bases of the junction left unmatched. This CDR3 comprises 14 residues. The CDR3 here is CASTLMGQGAKLFF. The DNA of the CDR3 is TGTGCCAGCACCTTAATGGGACAGGGAGCAAAACTGTTTTTT.

In its sample, this clonotype was seen a few times. The genes are TRBV6-2 or TRBV6-3 and TRBJ1-2; 7 positions match TRBD1. Germline trimming cut 2 bases from V and 4 bases from J; bases unmatched to any gene: 1. This CDR3 comprises 13 residues. Per germline, CDR1 MNHEY and CDR2 SVGEGT. The CDR3 sequence is CASSYRTGYGYTF. In DNA form, the CDR3 reads TGTGCCAGCAGTTACCGGACAGGCTATGGCTACACCTTC.

This clonotype was seen more than once but under ten times. J is TRBJ2-5 and V is TRBV24-1, with D unresolved. Trimming removed 1 base from V and 0 bases from J, with 8 bases in between. CDR1 is KGHDR and CDR2 is SFDVKD in the germline V gene. The CDR3 sequence is 15 residues long. The CDR3 loop is CATSDFDDYQETQYF. CDR3 in DNA: TGTGCCACCAGTGATTTCGACGACTACCAAGAGACCCAGTACTTC.

A few counts support this clonotype. This chain connects TRBV6-6 to TRBJ2-3; D ambiguous. The CDR3 is 15 residues long. The V gene's germline CDR1 is MNHNY and CDR2 SVGAGI (reference sequence). Trimming removed 1 base from V and 3 bases from J, with 11 bases in between. The CDR3 loop is CASSYLGKRTDTQYF. For the CDR3, the DNA is TGTGCCAGCAGTTACTTGGGGAAAAGGACAGATACGCAGTATTTT.

The CDR3, as DNA: TGTGCCAGCAGCCCCGGGGAGGAGAACGAGCAGTACTTC. The encoded protein is CASSPGEENEQYF. The chain carries TRBV6-5 and TRBJ2-7; a possible D gene is TRBD2 (6 bases). The V and J ends lost 6 bases and 5 bases respectively, with 14 bases between them. Germline V gives CDR1 MNHEY, CDR2 SVGAGI. This CDR3 has 13 amino acids.

This clonotype has more than one count but fewer than ten. The CDR3 spells CASSFTRLRKTRLTYNEQFF. The CDR3 region has the DNA TGTGCCAGCAGTTTCACACGCCTCAGAAAAACAAGACTGACCTACAATGAGCAGTTCTTC. The rearrangement joins TRBV12-3 or TRBV12-4 to TRBJ2-1; unclear D gene. V lost 3 bases, J lost 2 bases, and 26 bases lay in between. This CDR3 is 20 amino acids long.

This clonotype has only a few counts. The chain carries TRBV6-5 and TRBJ1-2; unclear D gene. CDR3 length equals 16 residues. V lost 2 bases and J 6 bases, leaving 19 bases between the germline ends. Germline V gene sequence: CDR1 MNHEY, CDR2 SVGAGI. The CDR3 region has the DNA TGTGCCAGCAGTTACCGTCCAGTTTTTGCTGACAATGGCTACACCTTC. Residues: CASSYRPVFADNGYTF.

V and J are TRBV7-9 and TRBJ2-3, with TRBD2 matching 9 bases. CDR1 is SEHNR and CDR2 is FQNEAQ in the germline V gene (reference sequence). The CDR3 spans 16 residues. J lost 4 bases, V lost 4 bases, and 9 bases had no gene match. Written as DNA, the CDR3 is TGTGCCAGCAGCTACCGTGCGGGGGGGTCAGCAGATACGCAGTATTTT. Residues: CASSYRAGGSADTQYF.

Details on this clonotype: Without the conserved terminal phenylalanine or tryptophan, this CDR3 likely stems from a read error. No DNA is shown, since the ends of the CDR3 on it are uncertain; the CDR3 is the one TCRdb lists. The J gene is TRBJ2-6, the V gene TRBV6-5; whether TRBD2, the table's D call, matches the DNA was not checked. The CDR3 length is 10 residues, termini included. CDR1 and CDR2 (germline): MNHEY, SVGAGI. The CDR3: CASSYSGLAV.

The chain couples TRBV6-6 to TRBJ1-4, with D perhaps TRBD1 (5 bases). The V and J ends lost 6 bases and 7 bases respectively, with 18 bases between them. Germline V gene lookup returns CDR1 MNHNY and CDR2 SVGAGI (reference sequence). This CDR3 comprises 15 residues. The CDR3 sequence is CASSPGPLTGEKLFF. The CDR3 region has the DNA TGTGCCAGCAGCCCGGGACCCCTGACGGGTGAAAAACTGTTTTTT.

This sequence joins TRBV15 and TRBJ1-5, with a weak D call TRBD1 (5 bases). V was pared by 5 bases and J by 6 bases, with 14 bases between. CDR3 length: 14 residues. The germline gives CDR1 LNHNV, CDR2 YYDKDF (reference sequence). Written as DNA, the CDR3 is TGTGCCACCAGCCCATGGGGCGTTGCTCAGCCCCAGCATTTT. Its protein is CATSPWGVAQPQHF. Full variable domain (missing parts from reference TRBV15 and TRBJ1-5): DAMVIQNPRYQVTQFGKPVTLSCSQTLNHNVMYWYQQKSSQAPKLLFHYYDKDFNNEADTPDNFQSRRPNTSFCFLDIRSPGLGDTAMYLCATSPWGVAQPQHFGDGTRLSIL.

The chain employs TRBV25-1 and TRBJ1-6; D gene unclear. The CDR3 sequence is 14 residues long. From germline, CDR1 is MGHDK and CDR2 SYGVNS. V lost 2 bases and J lost 0, with 2 bases in between. Here the CDR3 reads CASSEISYNSPLHF. CDR3 sequence (DNA): TGTGCCAGCAGTGAAATCTCCTATAATTCACCCCTCCACTTT.

The chain couples TRBV6-6 to TRBJ1-1; D ambiguous. The CDR3 loop spans 13 amino acids. From germline, CDR1 is MNHNY and CDR2 SVGAGI (reference sequence). This CDR3 reads CATLGTMNTEAFF. Here the CDR3 DNA reads TGTGCTACGCTCGGCACTATGAACACTGAAGCTTTCTTT.

This clonotype was recorded a few times. The chain recombines TRBV20-1 with TRBJ1-3; 8 nucleotides match TRBD1. CDR3 length: 14 amino acids. Per germline, CDR1 DFQATT and CDR2 SNEGSKA (reference sequence). The CDR3 DNA follows: TGCAGCTTGGACAGGGATCTTCGCGGAAACACCATATATTTT. Amino acid sequence: CSLDRDLRGNTIYF.

The chain couples TRBV4-2 to TRBJ2-5; 7 positions agree with TRBD1. Unmatched junction bases numbered 6, after V lost 0 bases and J lost 2 bases. CDR1 and CDR2 (germline): LGHNA, YNFKEQ. This CDR3 contains 16 residues. CDR3 DNA: TGTGCCAGCAGCCAAGAGGGAGACAGGGTACAAGAGACCCAGTACTTC. This translates into CASSQEGDRVQETQYF.

V usage is TRBV29-1 and J usage is TRBJ1-1; no reliable D call. V was clipped by 2 bases and J by 1 base, with 8 bases between them. This CDR3 contains 13 residues. The germline V gene has CDR1 SQVTM and CDR2 ANQGSEA. Here the CDR3 DNA reads TGCAGCGTTGAAAAAGAGTCGAACACTGAAGCTTTCTTT. Protein sequence: CSVEKESNTEAFF.

The gene calls are TRBV24-1 and TRBJ2-1, with 11 bases matching TRBD1. Per germline, CDR1 KGHDR and CDR2 SFDVKD. Unmatched junction bases numbered 4, after V lost 3 bases and J lost 4 bases. The CDR3 spans 16 residues. The CDR3 region is CATSDKDRGPYNEQFF. In DNA form, the CDR3 reads TGTGCCACCAGTGATAAGGACAGGGGGCCTTACAATGAGCAGTTCTTC.